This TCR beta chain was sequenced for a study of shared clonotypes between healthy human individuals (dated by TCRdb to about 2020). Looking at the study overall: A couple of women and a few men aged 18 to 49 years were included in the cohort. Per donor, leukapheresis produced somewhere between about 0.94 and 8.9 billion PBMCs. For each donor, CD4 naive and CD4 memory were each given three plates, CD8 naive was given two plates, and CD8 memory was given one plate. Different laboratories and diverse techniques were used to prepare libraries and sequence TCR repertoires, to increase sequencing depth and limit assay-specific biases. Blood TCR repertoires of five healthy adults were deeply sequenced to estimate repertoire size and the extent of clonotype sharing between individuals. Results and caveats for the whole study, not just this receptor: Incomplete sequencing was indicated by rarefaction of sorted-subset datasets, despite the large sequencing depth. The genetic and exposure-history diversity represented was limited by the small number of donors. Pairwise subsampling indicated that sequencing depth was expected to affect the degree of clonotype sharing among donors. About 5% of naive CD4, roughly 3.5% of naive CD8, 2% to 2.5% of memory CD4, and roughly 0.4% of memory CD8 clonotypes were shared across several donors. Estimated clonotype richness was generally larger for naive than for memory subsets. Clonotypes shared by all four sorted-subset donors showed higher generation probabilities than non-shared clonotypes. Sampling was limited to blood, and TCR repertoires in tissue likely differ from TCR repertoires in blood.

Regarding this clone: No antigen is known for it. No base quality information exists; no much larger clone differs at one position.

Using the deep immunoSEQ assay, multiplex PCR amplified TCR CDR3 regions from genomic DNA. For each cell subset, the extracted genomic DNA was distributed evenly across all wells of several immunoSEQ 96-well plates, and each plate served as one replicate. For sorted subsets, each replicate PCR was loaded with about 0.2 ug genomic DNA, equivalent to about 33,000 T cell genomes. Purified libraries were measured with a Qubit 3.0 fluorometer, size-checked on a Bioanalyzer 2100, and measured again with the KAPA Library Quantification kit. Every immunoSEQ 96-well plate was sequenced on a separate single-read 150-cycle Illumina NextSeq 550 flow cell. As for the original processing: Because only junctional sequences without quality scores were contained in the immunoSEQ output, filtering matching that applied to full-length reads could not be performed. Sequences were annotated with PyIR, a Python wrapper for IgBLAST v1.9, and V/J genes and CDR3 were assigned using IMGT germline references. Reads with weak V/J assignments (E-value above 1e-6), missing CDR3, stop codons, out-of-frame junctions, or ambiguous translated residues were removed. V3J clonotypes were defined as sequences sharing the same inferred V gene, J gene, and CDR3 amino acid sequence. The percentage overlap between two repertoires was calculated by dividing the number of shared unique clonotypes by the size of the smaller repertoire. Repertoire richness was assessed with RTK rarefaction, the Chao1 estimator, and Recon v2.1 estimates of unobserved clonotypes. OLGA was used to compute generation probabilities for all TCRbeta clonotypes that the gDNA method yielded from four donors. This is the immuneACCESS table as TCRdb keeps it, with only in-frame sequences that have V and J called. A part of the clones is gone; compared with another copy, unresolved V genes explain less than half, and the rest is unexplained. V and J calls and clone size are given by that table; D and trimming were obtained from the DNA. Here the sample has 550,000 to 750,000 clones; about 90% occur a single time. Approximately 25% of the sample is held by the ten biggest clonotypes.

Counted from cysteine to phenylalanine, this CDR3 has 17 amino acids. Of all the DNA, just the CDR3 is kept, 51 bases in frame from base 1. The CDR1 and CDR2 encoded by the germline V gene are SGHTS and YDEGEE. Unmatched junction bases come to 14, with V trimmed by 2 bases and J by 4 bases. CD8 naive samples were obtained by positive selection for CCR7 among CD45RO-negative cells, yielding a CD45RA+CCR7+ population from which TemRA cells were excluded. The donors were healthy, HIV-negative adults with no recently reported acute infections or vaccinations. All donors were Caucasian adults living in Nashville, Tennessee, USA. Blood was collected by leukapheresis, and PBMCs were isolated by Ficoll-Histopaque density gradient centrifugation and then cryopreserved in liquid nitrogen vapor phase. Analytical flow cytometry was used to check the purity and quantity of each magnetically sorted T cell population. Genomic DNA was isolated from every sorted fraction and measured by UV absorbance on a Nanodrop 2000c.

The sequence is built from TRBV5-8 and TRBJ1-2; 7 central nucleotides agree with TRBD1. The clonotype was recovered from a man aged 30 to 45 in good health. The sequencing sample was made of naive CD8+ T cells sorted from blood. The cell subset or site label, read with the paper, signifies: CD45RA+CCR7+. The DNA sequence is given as TGTGCCAGCAGCTTCCGCCCTATAAGGGGGCTGGGCTATGGCTACACCTTC. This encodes CASSFRPIRGLGYGYTF.